The present T cell receptor (beta chain) was sequenced within a study of control samples from healthy donors and cancer patients. Data came from immunoSEQ multiplex PCR; TCRdb stores just in-frame clones and leaves some out. The data hold approximately 65,000 clones, with around 92% observed a single time. V dropped 2 bases and J dropped 7; count of bases not matched to a gene: 11. Germline lookup yields CDR1 KGHDR and CDR2 SFDVKD. CDR3 size: 17 residues. The sample comprised PBMCs. The chain combines TRBV24-1 with TRBJ2-1; 9 bases agree with TRBD2. This TCR was recovered from a man between 60 and 75 years old with lung cancer. The CDR3 here is CATSDSLLAGITNEQFF. The CDR3 DNA follows: TGTGCCACCAGTGATTCCCTTCTAGCGGGGATCACTAATGAGCAGTTCTTC.